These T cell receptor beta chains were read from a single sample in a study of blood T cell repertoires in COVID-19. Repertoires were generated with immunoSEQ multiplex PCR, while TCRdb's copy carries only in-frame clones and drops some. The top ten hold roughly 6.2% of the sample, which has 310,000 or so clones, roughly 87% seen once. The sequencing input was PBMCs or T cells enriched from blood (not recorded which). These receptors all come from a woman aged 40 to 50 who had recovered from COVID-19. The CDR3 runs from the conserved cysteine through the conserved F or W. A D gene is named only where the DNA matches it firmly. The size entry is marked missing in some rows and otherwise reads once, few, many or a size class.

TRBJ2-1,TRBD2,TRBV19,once,TGTGCCAGTAAGGGGCGGGAGTCCTACAATGAGCAGTTCTTC,CASKGRESYNEQFF
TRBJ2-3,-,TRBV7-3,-,TGTGCCAGCAGCTTAAATCCTAGCACAGATACGCAGTATTTT,CASSLNPSTDTQYF
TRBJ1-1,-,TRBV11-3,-,TGTGCCAGCAGCCAACGGGCGGGTTCCGAAGCTTTCTTT,CASSQRAGSEAFF
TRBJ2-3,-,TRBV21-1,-,TGTGCCAGCCCCCCCCCAGCGGGAGGGTTCACAGATACGCAGTATTTT,CASPPPAGGFTDTQYF
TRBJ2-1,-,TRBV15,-,TGTGCCACCAGCAGAGATCTGCCTAGCGCCTACAATGAGCAGTTCTTC,CATSRDLPSAYNEQFF
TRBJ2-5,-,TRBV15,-,TGTGCCACCAGCAGAGATCAGCAAGAGACCCAGTACTTC,CATSRDQQETQYF
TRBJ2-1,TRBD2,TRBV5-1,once,TGCGCCAGCAGCAGTACGAACGGACTAGCCGGCTACAATGAGCAGTTCTTC,CASSSTNGLAGYNEQFF
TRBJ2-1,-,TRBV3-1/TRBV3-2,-,TGTGCCAGCAGCCAAGAGCGGAATGAGCAGTTCTTC,CASSQERNEQFF
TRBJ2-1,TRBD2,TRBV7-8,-,TGTGCCAGCAGCTCAACGGGGGGTAGCGGGAGCTCGTTCTTC,CASSSTGGSGSSFF
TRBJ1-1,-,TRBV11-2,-,TGTGCCAGCAGCGCGTCCGTGAACACTGAAGCTTTCTTT,CASSASVNTEAFF
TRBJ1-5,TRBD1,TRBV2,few,TGTGCCAGCAGTTCGGACAGGGCAGTGAGTCAGCCCCAGCATTTT,CASSSDRAVSQPQHF
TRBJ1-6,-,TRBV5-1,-,TGCGCCAGCAGCAAATCCTCGAGCTCCTATAATTCACCCCTCCACTTT,CASSKSSSSYNSPLHF
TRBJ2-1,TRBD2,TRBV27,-,TGTGCCAGCTTAGCGGGAGGGGGGTGTGAGCAGTTCTTC,CASLAGGGCEQFF
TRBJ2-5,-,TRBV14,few,TGTGCCAGCAGCCAAGTGGGACTGGGCCTCTGGGAGACCCAGTACTTC,CASSQVGLGLWETQYF
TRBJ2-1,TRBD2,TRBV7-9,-,TGTGCCAGCAGTAGCGGGAGCTCCTACAATGAGCAGTTCTTC,CASSSGSSYNEQFF
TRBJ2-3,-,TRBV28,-,TGTGCCAGCAGTCTACAGGGAAGACCGACAGATACGCAGTATTTT,CASSLQGRPTDTQYF
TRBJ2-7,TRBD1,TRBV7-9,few,TGTGCCAGCAGCTCAGCAGGGGGCTACGAGCAGTACTTC,CASSSAGGYEQYF
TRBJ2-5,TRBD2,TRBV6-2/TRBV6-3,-,TGTGCCAGCAGTGACCAGGGACTAGCGGGAGAGACCCAGTACTTC,CASSDQGLAGETQYF
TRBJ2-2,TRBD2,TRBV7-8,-,TGTGCCAGCAGCAAGGGACTAGCGGGAGGGCCCCGCACCGGGGAGCTGTTTTTT,CASSKGLAGGPRTGELFF
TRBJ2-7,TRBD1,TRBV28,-,TGTGCCAGCATGCGGTGGGACAGTAACTCCTACGAGCAGTACTTC,CASMRWDSNSYEQYF
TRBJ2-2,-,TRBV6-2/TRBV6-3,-,TGTGCCAGCAGCCCTTCCAGAGGGGGAGGGCCCCCGAACACCGGGGAGCTGTTTTTT,CASSPSRGGGPPNTGELFF
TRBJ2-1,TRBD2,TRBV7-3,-,TGTGCCAGCAGCCCAGGACTAGCGGGCGGTACCAATGAGCAGTTCTTC,CASSPGLAGGTNEQFF
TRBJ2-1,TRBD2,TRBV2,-,TGTGCCAGCAGTTACAGACTAGCGGGATTTGAGCAGTTCTTC,CASSYRLAGFEQFF
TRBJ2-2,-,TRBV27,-,TGTGCCAGCAGTTTGGCGGTAGACACCGGGGAGCTGTTTTTT,CASSLAVDTGELFF
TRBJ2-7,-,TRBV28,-,TGTGCCAGCAGTTGGGGGGAGCTAGCCTACGAGCAGTACTTC,CASSWGELAYEQYF
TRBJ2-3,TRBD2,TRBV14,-,TGTGCCAGCAGTCGTCTAGCGGGGGTTTCTAGCACAGATACGCAGTATTTT,CASSRLAGVSSTDTQYF
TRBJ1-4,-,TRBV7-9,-,TGTGCCAGCAGCACTGCAACTAATGAAAAACTGTTTTTT,CASSTATNEKLFF
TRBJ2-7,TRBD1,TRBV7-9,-,TGTGCCAGCAGCCCCGGGACAGGTTTCGAGCAGTACTTC,CASSPGTGFEQYF
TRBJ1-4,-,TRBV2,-,TGTGCCAGCAGAGACTCAGCGCGTAATGAAAAACTGTTTTTT,CASRDSARNEKLFF
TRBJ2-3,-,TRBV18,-,TGTGCCAGCTCCCCGGGACAACCAAGCACAGATACGCAGTATTTT,CASSPGQPSTDTQYF
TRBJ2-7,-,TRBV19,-,TGTGCCAGTAGATCCGTGGCGGGCCCTTCCTACGAGCAGTACTTC,CASRSVAGPSYEQYF
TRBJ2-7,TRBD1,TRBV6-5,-,TGTGCCAGCAGTTTACACTGGACAGGGGGAGGCGAGCAGTACTTC,CASSLHWTGGGEQYF
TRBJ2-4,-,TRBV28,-,TGTGCCAGCAACACGGGGCTAGCGTACATTCAGTACTTC,CASNTGLAYIQYF
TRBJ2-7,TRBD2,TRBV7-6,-,TGTGCCAGCAGCCTAGGAGCGGGAGCCCCTTACGAGCAGTACTTC,CASSLGAGAPYEQYF
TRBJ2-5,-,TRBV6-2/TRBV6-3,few,TGTGCCAGCAGTTCTGTTGCCCCCGGCCAAGAGACCCAGTACTTC,CASSSVAPGQETQYF
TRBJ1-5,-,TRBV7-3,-,TGTGCCAGCAGCGAGTATACAGATTCGCCCCAGCATTTT,CASSEYTDSPQHF
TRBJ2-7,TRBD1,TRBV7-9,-,TGTGCCAGCAGCTTAAGGACAGGGCCTTCGGAGCGGCAGTACTTC,CASSLRTGPSERQYF
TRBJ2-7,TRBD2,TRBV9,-,TGTGCCAGCAGCGTCAACGGGAGGAACTCCTACGAGCAGTACTTC,CASSVNGRNSYEQYF
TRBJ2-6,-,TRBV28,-,TGTGCCAGCAGACAGGGTGTGTCTGGGGCCAACGTCCTGACTTTC,CASRQGVSGANVLTF
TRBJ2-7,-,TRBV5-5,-,TGTGCCAGCAGCTTGGGGGTAGCGGTCTCCTACGAGCAGTACTTC,CASSLGVAVSYEQYF
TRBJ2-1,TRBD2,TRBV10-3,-,TGTGCCATCAGCCCCGGGACTAGGTCCTACAATGAGCAGTTCTTC,CAISPGTRSYNEQFF